The rows below give T cell receptor beta chains drawn from one sample of a study of blood T cells in healthy people across ages. TCRdb reprocessed the 5' RACE reads via MiXCR and lists one record per CDR3 protein. Of 650,000 to 800,000 distinct CDR3 sequences listed, 52% are singletons. The sequenced material came from blood. The receptors were sampled from a woman aged 80 or over in good health. Both conserved end residues are part of each CDR3.

v_call	j_call	cdr3_aa
TRBV4-2	TRBJ2-7	CASSQSSTSSYEQYF
TRBV12-3/TRBV12-4	TRBJ1-5	CAGSFALGHNQPQHF
TRBV2	TRBJ2-1	CASRRQGWGEFF
TRBV28	TRBJ2-4	CASSFRGPRNIQYF
TRBV15	TRBJ2-1	CATKWDAGGRNEQFF
TRBV6-4	TRBJ2-2	CASSSQPGLAGTGELFF
TRBV28	TRBJ2-3	CASSLRAYTDTQYF
TRBV3-1	TRBJ1-5	CASSQDSMGTGTRYQPQHF
TRBV7-2	TRBJ2-3	CASSRLTGRSTDTQYF
TRBV20-1	TRBJ2-1	CSAQTQTSGNSYNEQFF
TRBV6-6	TRBJ1-2	CASSFPGRGGGYTF
TRBV3-1	TRBJ1-1	CASSHPDRGRGTEAFF
TRBV20-1	TRBJ2-1	CSAERGTGSKNEQFF
TRBV3-1	.	CASSQRGTGAHEQYF
TRBV6-5	TRBJ1-2	CASSYNRGAGGDGYTF
TRBV10-3	TRBJ1-1	CAIRGGLEGTEAFF
TRBV5-1	TRBJ2-4	CASSLSGDIQYF
TRBV7-3	TRBJ2-2	CASSVLTSGGALYTGELFF
TRBV7-2	TRBJ2-1	CSSTPGERLYNEQFF
TRBV6-1	TRBJ2-3	CASSRLRLAGVQRGTDTQYF
TRBV27	TRBJ1-2	CASSYRGHYGYIF
TRBV5-1	TRBJ2-1	CASSPGTSRDNEQFF
TRBV12-3/TRBV12-4	TRBJ2-7	CASSDRLARGYEQYF
TRBV24-1	TRBJ2-1	CATSTPQGHYNEQFF
TRBV11-2	TRBJ2-1	CASSLNPSGSGEQFF
TRBV20-1	TRBJ1-1	CSARRDTSRTFF
TRBV5-1	TRBJ2-5	CASSLAGTVEETQYF
TRBV6-5	TRBJ2-1	CASSTRDPPKQFF
TRBV7-2	TRBJ1-5	CASSTESNQPQHF
TRBV12-3/TRBV12-4	TRBJ2-3	CASSSGQGSGDTQYF
TRBV27	TRBJ2-7	CASSFGLAGGRSRYEQYF
TRBV24-1	TRBJ2-4	CATSSTSGENIQYF
TRBV16	TRBJ1-5	CAGSQSNQPQHF
TRBV7-2	TRBJ1-2	CASSSPGTGVLYGYTF
TRBV5-1	TRBJ2-1	CASSGYRGQQFF
TRBV18	TRBJ2-2	CASSPPRSDSLTGELFF
TRBV5-1	TRBJ2-3	CASSLPDSGGTDTQYF
TRBV6-2/TRBV6-3	TRBJ2-5	CASSAAWGQETQYF
TRBV10-3	TRBJ1-2	CAIRTLDRASSGYTF
TRBV7-9	TRBJ2-1	CASSPRTSGGYNEQFF
TRBV6-1	TRBJ1-2	CASTRQGLDGYTF
TRBV24-1	TRBJ2-1	CATSDLDRTYNEQFF
TRBV7-2	TRBJ1-6	CASSSTNSPLHF
TRBV11-2	.	CASSLEGPGLAGVTSRSYNEQYF
TRBV2	TRBJ2-2	CASSVQKANTGELFF
TRBV9	TRBJ2-1	CASSLGAGIAGGRNEQFF